This T cell receptor (beta chain) was recorded in a study of monozygotic twins with inflammatory bowel disease. Comments on this clonotype: Antigen specificity is unknown.

Study-wide results and limits: A reduction in TCRbeta diversity (inverse Simpson) was seen in IBD patients relative to healthy co-twins.

Researchers generated cDNA in eight separate reactions per sample. UMIs incorporating a 6-nucleotide sample barcode were appended by means of template switching. TCRdb reanalyzed the 5' RACE reads, giving one entry per CDR3 protein sequence and no DNA. In total, the table holds some 200,000 distinct CDR3 sequences. Total RNA isolation used whole blood (no T cell sorting was performed). The CDR3 length is 12 residues. Germline V CDR1 and CDR2: MNHEY, SVGAGI. Sequencing input: blood. The chain combines TRBV6-5 with TRBJ2-2; TCRdb calls TRBD1, which cannot be checked without DNA. The receptor was derived from a human donor with ulcerative colitis or Crohn's disease, or a healthy co-twin of an affected twin (not recorded which). The CDR3 is CASRGMAGELFF.